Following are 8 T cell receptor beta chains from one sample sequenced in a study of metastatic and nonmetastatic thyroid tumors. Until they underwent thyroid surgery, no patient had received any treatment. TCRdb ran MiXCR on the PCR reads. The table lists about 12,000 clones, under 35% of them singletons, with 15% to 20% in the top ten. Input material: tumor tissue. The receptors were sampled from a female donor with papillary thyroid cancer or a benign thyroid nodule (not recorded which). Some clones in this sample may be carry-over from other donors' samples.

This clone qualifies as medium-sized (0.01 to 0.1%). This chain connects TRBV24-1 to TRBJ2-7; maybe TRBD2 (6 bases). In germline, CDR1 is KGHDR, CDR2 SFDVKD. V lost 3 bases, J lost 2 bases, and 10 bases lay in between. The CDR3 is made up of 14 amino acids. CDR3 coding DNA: TGTGCCACCAGTGATGCGGGGCAGACCTACGAGCAGTACTTC. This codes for CATSDAGQTYEQYF.

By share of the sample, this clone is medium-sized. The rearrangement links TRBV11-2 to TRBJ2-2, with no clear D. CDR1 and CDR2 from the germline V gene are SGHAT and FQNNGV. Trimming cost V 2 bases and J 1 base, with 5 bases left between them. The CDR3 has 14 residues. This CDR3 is CASSLLQNTGELFF. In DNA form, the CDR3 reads TGTGCCAGCAGCTTATTACAGAACACCGGGGAGCTGTTTTTT.

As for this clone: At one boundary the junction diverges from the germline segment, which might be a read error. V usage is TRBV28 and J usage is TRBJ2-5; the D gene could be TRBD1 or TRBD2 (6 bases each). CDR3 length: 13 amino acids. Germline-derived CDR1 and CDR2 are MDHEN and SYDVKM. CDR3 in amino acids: CASERRGGSEQFF. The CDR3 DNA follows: TGTGCCAGCGAGCGCAGGGGAGGTAGTGAGCAGTTCTTT.

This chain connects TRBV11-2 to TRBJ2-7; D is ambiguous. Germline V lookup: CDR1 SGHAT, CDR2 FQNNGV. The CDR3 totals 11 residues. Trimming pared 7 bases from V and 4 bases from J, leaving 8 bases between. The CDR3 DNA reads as TGTGCCAGCATCCTCCTTTACGAGCAGTACTTC. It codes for CASILLYEQYF. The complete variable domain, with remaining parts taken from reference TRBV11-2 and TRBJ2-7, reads EAGVAQSPRYKIIEKRQSVAFWCNPISGHATLYWYQQILGQGPKLLIQFQNNGVVDDSQLPKDRFSAERLKGVDSTLKIQPAKLEDSAVYLCASILLYEQYFGPGTRLTVT.

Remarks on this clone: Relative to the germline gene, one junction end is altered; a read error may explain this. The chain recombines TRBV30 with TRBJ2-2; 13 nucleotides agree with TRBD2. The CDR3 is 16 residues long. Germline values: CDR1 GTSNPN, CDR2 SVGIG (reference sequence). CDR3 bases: TGTGCCCGGAGTGTACTAGCGGGAGGGAGCACCGGGGAGCTGTTTTTT. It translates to CARSVLAGGSTGELFF. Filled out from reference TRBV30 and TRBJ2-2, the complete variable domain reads SQTIHQWPATLVQPVGSPLSLECTVEGTSNPNLYWYRQAAGRGLQLLFYSVGIGQISSEVPQNLSASRPQDRQFILSSKKLLLSDSGFYLCARSVLAGGSTGELFFGEGSRLTVL.

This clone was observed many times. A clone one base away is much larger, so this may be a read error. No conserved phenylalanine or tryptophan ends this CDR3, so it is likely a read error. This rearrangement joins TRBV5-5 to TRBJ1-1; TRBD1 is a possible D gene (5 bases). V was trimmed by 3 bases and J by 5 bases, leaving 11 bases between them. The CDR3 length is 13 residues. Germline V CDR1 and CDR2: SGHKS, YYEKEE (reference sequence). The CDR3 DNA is TGTGCCAGCAGCTGGGGGGGAAGGACTGAAGCTTTCTCT. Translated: CASSWGGRTEAFS.

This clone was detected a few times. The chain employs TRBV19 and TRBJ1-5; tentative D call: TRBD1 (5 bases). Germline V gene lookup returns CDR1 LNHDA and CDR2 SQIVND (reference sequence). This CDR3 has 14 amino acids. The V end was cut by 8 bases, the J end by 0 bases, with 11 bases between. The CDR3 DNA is TGTGCCAGTCGCCAGGGATATAGCAATCAGCCCCAGCATTTT. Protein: CASRQGYSNQPQHF.

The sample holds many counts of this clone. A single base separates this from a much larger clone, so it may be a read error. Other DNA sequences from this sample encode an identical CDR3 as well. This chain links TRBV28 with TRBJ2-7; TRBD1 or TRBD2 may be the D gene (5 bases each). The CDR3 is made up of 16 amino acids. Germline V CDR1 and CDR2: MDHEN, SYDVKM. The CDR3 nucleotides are TGTGCCAGCAGCCCCATCCCTAGGGACGGAGCCTACAAGCAGTACTTC. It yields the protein CASSPIPRDGAYKQYF.